This T cell receptor (beta chain) was found in a study of shared clonotypes between healthy human individuals. CDR3 length equals 17 residues. Unmatched junction bases numbered 6, after V lost 6 bases and J lost 2 bases. CDR1 MDHEN and CDR2 SYDVKM come from the germline V gene. CD8 cells classed as naive were CD45RO-negative and positively selected for CCR7, excluding terminally differentiated effector memory CD45RA+ cells. The protocol was immunoSEQ multiplex PCR, while the TCRdb copy is restricted to in-frame clones and leaves out a portion. The sample consists of about 2.1 million clones, just over 90% of them appearing once.

The source of this sequence is a man between 18 and 29 years old in good health. Some clones in this sample may be carry-over from other donors' samples. V usage is TRBV28 and J usage is TRBJ2-1; 14 positions agree with TRBD2. The source material was naive CD8+ T cells from PBMCs. DNA for the CDR3: TGTGCCAGCAGCCCGGGACTAGCGGGAGACCCCTACAATGAGCAGTTCTTC. Amino acids: CASSPGLAGDPYNEQFF.